This T cell receptor beta chain originates from a study of beta chain features in type 1 diabetes. Study overall: Summed over all samples, the examined sorted cells came to 107,917,701.

Germline V gene lookup returns CDR1 KGHSH and CDR2 LQKENI. Trimming took off 3 bases at V and 2 bases at J, with 13 bases between the two ends. The CDR3 sequence is 15 residues long. The authors reverse transcribed all of the isolated RNA, so sequencing captured expressed TCRB transcripts. TCRdb's table, derived via immunoSEQ multiplex PCR, lists solely in-frame clones and lacks some. The table records some 360,000 clones, 15% to 20% of them present only once. This clone has more than one count but fewer than ten. The antigen is unknown. Broader study findings: The similarity of naive, central memory and Treg TCRB repertoires appeared greater among patients than among healthy donors. Researchers report that Type 1 diabetes patients had moderately but significantly shorter TCRB CDR3s across all four CD4+ subsets. Cells with high TCR expression could be over-represented by cDNA sequencing.

The chain uses TRBV18 and TRBJ1-1, with no clear D. The sample was naive CD4+ T cells from blood. The sequence was collected from a woman aged 18-29 years in good health. The chain's CDR3 is CASSPITTGNTEAFF. The CDR3 bases are TGTGCCAGCTCACCTATAACGACGGGAAACACTGAAGCTTTCTTT.